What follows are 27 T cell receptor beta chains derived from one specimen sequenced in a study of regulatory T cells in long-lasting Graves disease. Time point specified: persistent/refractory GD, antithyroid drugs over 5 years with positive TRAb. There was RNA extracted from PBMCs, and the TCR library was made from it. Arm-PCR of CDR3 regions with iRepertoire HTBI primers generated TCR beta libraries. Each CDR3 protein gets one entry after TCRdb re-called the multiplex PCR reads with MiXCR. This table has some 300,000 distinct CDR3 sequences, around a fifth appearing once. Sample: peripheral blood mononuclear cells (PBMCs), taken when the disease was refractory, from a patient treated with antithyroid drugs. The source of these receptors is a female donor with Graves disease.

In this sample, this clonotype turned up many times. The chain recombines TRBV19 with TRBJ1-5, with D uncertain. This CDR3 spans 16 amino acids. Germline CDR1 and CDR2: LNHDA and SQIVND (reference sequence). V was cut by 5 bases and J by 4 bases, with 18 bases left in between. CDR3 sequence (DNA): TGTGCCAGTAGTCCTCCTCTCAGGTATGCAAATCAGCCCCAGCATTTT. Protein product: CASSPPLRYANQPQHF.

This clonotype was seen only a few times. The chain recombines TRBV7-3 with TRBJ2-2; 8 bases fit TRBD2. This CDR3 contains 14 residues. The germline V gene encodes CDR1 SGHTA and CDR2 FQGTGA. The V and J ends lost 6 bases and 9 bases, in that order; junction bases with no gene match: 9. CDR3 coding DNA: TGTGCCAGCAGTCCCGCGGGGGGCCACCGGGAGCTGTTTTTT. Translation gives CASSPAGGHRELFF. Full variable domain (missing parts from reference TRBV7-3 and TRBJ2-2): GAGVSQTPSNKVTEKGKYVELRCDPISGHTALYWYRQSLGQGPEFLIYFQGTGAADDSGLPNDRFFAVRPEGSVSTLKIQRTERGDSAVYLCASSPAGGHRELFFGEGSRLTVL.

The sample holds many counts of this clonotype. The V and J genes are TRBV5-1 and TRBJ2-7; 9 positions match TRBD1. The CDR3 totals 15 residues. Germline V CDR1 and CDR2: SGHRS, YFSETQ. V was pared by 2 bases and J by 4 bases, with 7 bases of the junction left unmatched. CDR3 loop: CASSLNRDREYEQYF. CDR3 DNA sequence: TGCGCCAGCAGCTTAAACCGGGACAGGGAATACGAGCAGTACTTC.

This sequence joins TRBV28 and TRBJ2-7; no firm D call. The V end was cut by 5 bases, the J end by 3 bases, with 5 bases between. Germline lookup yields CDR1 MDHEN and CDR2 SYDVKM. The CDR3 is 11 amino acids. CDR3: CASSGFYEQYF. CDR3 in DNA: TGTGCCAGCAGTGGATTCTACGAGCAGTACTTC.

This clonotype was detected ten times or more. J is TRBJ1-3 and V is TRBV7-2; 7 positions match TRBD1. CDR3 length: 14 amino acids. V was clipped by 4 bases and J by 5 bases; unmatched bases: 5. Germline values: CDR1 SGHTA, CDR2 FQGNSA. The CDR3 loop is CASSSPGQRNTIYF. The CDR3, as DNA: TGTGCCAGCAGCTCGCCGGGACAGAGAAACACCATATATTTT. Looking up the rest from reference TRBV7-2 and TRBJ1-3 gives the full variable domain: GAGVSQSPSNKVTEKGKDVELRCDPISGHTALYWYRQSLGQGLEFLIYFQGNSAPDKSGLPSDRFSAERTGGSVSTLTIQRTQQEDSAVYLCASSSPGQRNTIYFGEGSWLTVV.

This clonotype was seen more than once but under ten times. CDR3 loop: CASSLGGQGDQPQHF. CDR3 nucleotide sequence: TGTGCCAGCAGCTTAGGGGGACAGGGTGATCAGCCCCAGCATTTT. The chain uses TRBV7-9 and TRBJ1-5, with 9 bases that match TRBD1. Germline V gene data show CDR1 as SEHNR and CDR2 as FQNEAQ (reference sequence). The CDR3 is 15 amino acids. The J segment lost 5 bases and the V segment lost 1 base, leaving 3 bases of the junction unmatched.

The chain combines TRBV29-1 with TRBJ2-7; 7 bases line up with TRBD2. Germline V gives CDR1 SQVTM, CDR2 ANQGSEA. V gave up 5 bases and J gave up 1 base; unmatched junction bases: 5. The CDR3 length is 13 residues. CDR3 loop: CSVLGGESYEQYF. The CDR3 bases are TGCAGCGTTCTGGGGGGGGAATCCTACGAGCAGTACTTC.

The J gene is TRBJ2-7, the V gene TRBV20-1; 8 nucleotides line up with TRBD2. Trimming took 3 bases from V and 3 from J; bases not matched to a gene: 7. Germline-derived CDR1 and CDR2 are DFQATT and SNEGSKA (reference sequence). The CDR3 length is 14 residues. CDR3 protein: CSASPAGEVYEQYF. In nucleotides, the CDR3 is TGCAGTGCTAGCCCAGCGGGAGAGGTCTACGAGCAGTACTTC.

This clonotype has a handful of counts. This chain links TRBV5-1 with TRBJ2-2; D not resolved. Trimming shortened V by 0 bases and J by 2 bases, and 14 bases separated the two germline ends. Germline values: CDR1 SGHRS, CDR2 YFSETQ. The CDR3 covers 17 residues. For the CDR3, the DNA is TGCGCCAGCAGCTTGGTTTCCGGAGTGGTCAACACCGGGGAGCTGTTTTTT. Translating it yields CASSLVSGVVNTGELFF.

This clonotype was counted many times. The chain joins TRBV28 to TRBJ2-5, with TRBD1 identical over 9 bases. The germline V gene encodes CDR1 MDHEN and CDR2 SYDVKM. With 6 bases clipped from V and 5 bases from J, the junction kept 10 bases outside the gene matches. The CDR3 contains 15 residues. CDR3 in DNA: TGTGCCAGCAGGCCCAAACAGGGGGCTGGGGAGACCCAGTACTTC. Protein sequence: CASRPKQGAGETQYF.

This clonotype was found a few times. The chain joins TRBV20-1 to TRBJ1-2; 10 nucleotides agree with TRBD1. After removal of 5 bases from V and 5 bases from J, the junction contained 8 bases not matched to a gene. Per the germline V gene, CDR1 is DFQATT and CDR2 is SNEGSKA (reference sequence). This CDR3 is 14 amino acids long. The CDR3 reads CSAGTGDIFYGYTF. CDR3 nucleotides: TGCAGTGCTGGGACAGGGGATATTTTTTATGGCTACACCTTC.

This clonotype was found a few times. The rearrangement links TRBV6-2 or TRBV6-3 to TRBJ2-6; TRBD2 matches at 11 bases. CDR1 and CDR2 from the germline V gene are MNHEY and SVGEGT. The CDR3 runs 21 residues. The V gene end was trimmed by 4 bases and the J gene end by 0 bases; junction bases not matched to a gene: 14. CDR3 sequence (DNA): TGTGCCAGCAGTTCCTTAACCGGGACTAGCGGCAAGAGCTCTGGGGCCAACGTCCTGACTTTC. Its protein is CASSSLTGTSGKSSGANVLTF.

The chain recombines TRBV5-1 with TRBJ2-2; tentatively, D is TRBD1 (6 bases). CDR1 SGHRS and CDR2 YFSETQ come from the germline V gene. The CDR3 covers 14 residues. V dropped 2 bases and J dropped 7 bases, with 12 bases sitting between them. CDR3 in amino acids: CASSFLTGGGELFF. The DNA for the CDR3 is TGCGCCAGCAGCTTCTTGACAGGCGGCGGGGAGCTGTTTTTT.

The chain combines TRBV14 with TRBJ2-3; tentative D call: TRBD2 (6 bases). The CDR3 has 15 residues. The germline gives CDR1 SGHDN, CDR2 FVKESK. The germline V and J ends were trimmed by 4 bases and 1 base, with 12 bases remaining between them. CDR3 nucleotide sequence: TGTGCCAGCAGCCGTCGGGAGCCTGGCACAGATACGCAGTATTTT. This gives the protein CASSRREPGTDTQYF.

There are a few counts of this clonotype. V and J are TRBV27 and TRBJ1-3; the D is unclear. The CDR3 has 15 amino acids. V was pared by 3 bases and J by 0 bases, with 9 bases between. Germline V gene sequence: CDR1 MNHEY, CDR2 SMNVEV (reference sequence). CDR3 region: CASSFSGLSGNTIYF. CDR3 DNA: TGTGCCAGCAGTTTTTCAGGTCTCTCTGGAAACACCATATATTTT.

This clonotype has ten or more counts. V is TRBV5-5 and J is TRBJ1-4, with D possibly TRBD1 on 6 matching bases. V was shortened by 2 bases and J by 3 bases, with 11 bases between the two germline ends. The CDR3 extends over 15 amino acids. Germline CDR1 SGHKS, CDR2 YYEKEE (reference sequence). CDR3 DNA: TGTGCCAGCAGCTTCGCAGGGGCCTCTAATGAAAAACTGTTTTTT. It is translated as CASSFAGASNEKLFF.

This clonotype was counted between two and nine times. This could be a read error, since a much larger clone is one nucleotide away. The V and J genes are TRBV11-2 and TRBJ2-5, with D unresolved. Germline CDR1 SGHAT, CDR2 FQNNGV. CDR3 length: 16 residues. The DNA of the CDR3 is TGTGTCAGCAGCAGCTACGTCCTAGTGGTCCAAGAGACCCAGTACTTC. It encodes CVSSSYVLVVQETQYF.

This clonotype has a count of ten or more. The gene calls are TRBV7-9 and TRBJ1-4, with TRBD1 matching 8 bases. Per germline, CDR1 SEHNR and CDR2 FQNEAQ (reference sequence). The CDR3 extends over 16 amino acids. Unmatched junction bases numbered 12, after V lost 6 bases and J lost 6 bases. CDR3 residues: CASSYDATGADEKLFF. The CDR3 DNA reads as TGTGCCAGCAGTTACGACGCGACAGGGGCTGATGAAAAACTGTTTTTT.

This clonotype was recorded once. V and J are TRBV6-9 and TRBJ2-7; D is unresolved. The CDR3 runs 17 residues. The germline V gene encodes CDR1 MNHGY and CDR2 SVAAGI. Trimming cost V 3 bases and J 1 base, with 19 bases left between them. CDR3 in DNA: TGTGCCAGCAGTTACTCAAAGGACCTGACGGAATCCTACGAGCAGTACTTC. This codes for CASSYSKDLTESYEQYF.

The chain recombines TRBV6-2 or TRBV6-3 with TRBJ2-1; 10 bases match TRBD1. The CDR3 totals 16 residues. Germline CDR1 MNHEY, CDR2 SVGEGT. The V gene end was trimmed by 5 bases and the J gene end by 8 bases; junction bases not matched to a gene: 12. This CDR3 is CASSDPDRGRYDEQFF. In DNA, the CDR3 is TGTGCCAGCAGTGACCCGGACAGGGGGAGATACGATGAGCAGTTCTTC.

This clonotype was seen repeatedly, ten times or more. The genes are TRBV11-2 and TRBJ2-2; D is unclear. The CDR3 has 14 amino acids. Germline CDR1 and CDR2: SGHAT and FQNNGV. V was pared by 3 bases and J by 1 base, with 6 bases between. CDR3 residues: CASSFLVNTGELFF. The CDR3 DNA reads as TGTGCCAGCAGCTTTTTGGTGAACACCGGGGAGCTGTTTTTT.

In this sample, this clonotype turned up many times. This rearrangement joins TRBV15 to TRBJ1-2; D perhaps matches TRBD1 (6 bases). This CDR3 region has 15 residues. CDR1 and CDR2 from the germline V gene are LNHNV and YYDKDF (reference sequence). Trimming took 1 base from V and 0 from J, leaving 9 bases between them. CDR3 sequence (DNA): TGTGCCACCAGCAGAGGCAGGGGTGCTAACTATGGCTACACCTTC. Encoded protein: CATSRGRGANYGYTF.

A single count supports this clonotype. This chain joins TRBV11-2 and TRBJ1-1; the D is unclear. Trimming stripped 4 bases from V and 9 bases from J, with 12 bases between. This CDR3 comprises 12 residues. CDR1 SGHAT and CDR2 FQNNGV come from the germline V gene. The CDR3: CASSSMSGKAFF. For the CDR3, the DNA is TGTGCCAGCAGCTCAATGAGCGGGAAAGCTTTCTTT.

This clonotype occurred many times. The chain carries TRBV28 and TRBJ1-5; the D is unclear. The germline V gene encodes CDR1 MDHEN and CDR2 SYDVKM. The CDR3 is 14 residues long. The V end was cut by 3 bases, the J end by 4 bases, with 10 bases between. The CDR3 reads CASSFAETNQPQHF. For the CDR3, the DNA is TGTGCCAGCAGTTTCGCTGAGACAAATCAGCCCCAGCATTTT.

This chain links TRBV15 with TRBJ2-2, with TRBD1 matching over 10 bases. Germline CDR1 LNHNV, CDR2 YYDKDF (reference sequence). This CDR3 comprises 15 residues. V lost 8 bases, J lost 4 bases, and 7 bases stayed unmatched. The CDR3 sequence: CATRPWDRGTGELFF. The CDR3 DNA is TGTGCCACCCGCCCTTGGGACAGGGGCACCGGGGAGCTGTTTTTT. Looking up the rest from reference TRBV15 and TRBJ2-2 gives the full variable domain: DAMVIQNPRYQVTQFGKPVTLSCSQTLNHNVMYWYQQKSSQAPKLLFHYYDKDFNNEADTPDNFQSRRPNTSFCFLDIRSPGLGDTAMYLCATRPWDRGTGELFFGEGSRLTVL.

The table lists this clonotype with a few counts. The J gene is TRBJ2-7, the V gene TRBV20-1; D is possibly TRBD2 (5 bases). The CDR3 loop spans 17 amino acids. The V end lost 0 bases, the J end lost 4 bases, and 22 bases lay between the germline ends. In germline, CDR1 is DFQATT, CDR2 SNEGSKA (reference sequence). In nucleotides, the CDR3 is TGCAGTGCTAGAGATCTCGGGGAAGCGGAGTTGGGGTACGAGCAGTACTTC. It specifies CSARDLGEAELGYEQYF.

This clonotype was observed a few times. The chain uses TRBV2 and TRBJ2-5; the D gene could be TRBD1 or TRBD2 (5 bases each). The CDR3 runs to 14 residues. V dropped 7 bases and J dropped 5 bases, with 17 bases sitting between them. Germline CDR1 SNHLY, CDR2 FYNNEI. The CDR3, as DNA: TGTGCCAGCATCCGACGGGGAGCAGGGGAGACCCAGTACTTC. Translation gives CASIRRGAGETQYF.